Following are 26 T cell receptor beta chains from one sample sequenced in a study of blood T cell repertoires in COVID-19. Data came from immunoSEQ multiplex PCR; TCRdb stores just in-frame clones and leaves some out. The sample shows tens of thousands of clones, around 87% of them seen only once. The sequencing sample was made of peripheral blood. Receptors were obtained from a woman aged 55-69 years with COVID-19, enrolled during active disease.

This rearrangement joins TRBV4-1 to TRBJ1-3; 7 nucleotides agree with TRBD1. The J segment lost 4 bases and the V segment lost 1 base, leaving 1 base of the junction unmatched. Germline loops: CDR1 MGHRA, CDR2 YSYEKL. The CDR3 loop spans 14 amino acids. The CDR3 nucleotides read TGCGCCAGCAGCCAAGGACAGGGCGGAAACACCATATATTTT. Translation gives CASSQGQGGNTIYF.

This sequence joins TRBV24-1 and TRBJ2-6; D is uncertain. This CDR3 has 11 residues. V gave up 10 bases and J gave up 6 bases, with 6 bases separating them. CDR1 is KGHDR and CDR2 is SFDVKD in the germline V gene. In DNA form, the CDR3 reads TGTGCCACGAGCGAGGCCAACGTCCTGACTTTC. This sequence encodes CATSEANVLTF.

This clone was observed a single time. The chain joins TRBV27 to TRBJ1-5; 8 bases are shared with TRBD1. Germline V gives CDR1 MNHEY, CDR2 SMNVEV (reference sequence). The CDR3 is made up of 13 amino acids. The junction had 5 bases not matched to a gene; V was cut back by 6 bases and J by 7 bases. The CDR3 region is CASRPDRDQPQHF. The CDR3 DNA reads TGTGCCAGCAGGCCGGACAGGGACCAGCCCCAGCATTTT.

The rearrangement uses TRBV6-5 and TRBJ1-4; 8 bases agree with TRBD1. V shed 6 bases and J 9 bases; nucleotides not matched to a gene: 9. Per germline, CDR1 MNHEY and CDR2 SVGAGI. The length of the CDR3 is 14 residues. CDR3 nucleotide sequence: TGTGCCAGCAGGCCGGGACAGGCGGCCCAAAAACTGTTTTTT. This gives the protein CASRPGQAAQKLFF.

This clone is a singleton in its sample. The chain carries TRBV6-6 and TRBJ1-3, with D perhaps TRBD1 (6 bases). The CDR3 covers 16 residues. Trimming left V 5 bases short and J 2 bases short, with 16 bases between. CDR1 is MNHNY, CDR2 SVGAGI, per germline (reference sequence). CDR3 protein: CASSRGAMSTGNTIYF. The CDR3 nucleotides read TGTGCCAGCAGTCGGGGGGCAATGAGCACTGGAAACACCATATATTTT.

The gene calls are TRBV7-2 and TRBJ1-5; D is unresolved. V lost 1 base, J lost 1 base, and 8 bases lay in between. The CDR3 has 15 residues. Germline V gene sequence: CDR1 SGHTA, CDR2 FQGNSA. The CDR3 bases are TGTGCCAGCAGCTTAGTTGGGCAGAGCAATCAGCCCCAGCATTTT. Translated: CASSLVGQSNQPQHF.

The CDR3: CASSSGQGFGYTF. As DNA, the CDR3 is TGTGCCAGCAGCTCGGGACAGGGTTTCGGCTACACCTTC. The chain uses TRBV11-2 and TRBJ1-2; 9 nucleotides match TRBD1. Looked up from germline, CDR1 is SGHAT and CDR2 is FQNNGV. V gave up 4 bases and J gave up 8 bases; unmatched junction bases: 5. This CDR3 is built from 13 residues.

Remarks on this clone: Additional DNA sequences in this sample encode the identical CDR3. This chain links TRBV3-1 (or the pseudogene TRBV3-2) with TRBJ1-2; the match to TRBD1 covers 8 bases. The CDR3 loop spans 17 amino acids. Germline CDR1 LGHDT, CDR2 YNNKEL (reference sequence). The trim removed 5 bases at V and 3 bases at J, leaving 14 bases unmatched. The CDR3 region has the DNA TGTGCCAGCAGCTTTTACAGGGGGAGTGGGGGGGACTATGGCTACACCTTC. Protein product: CASSFYRGSGGDYGYTF.

The CDR3: CATQTGGSTDTQYF. The CDR3 nucleotides read TGTGCCACGCAGACAGGGGGAAGCACAGATACGCAGTATTTT. The V and J genes are TRBV7-8 and TRBJ2-3; TRBD1 matches 9 bases. V gave up 10 bases and J gave up 0 bases; unmatched junction bases: 5. The CDR3 runs to 14 residues. In germline, CDR1 is SGHVS, CDR2 FQNEAQ.

The CDR3 DNA reads as TGCAGTGCTAGTCAGGCACGTCCTAACTATGGCTACACCTTC. Translated, it gives CSASQARPNYGYTF. This chain joins TRBV20-1 and TRBJ1-2; D not certain. Per the germline V gene, CDR1 is DFQATT and CDR2 is SNEGSKA (reference sequence). The germline V and J ends were trimmed by 3 bases and 0 bases, with 11 bases remaining between them. The length of the CDR3 is 14 residues.

The V and J genes are TRBV6-1 and TRBJ1-5; weak D call: TRBD1 (6 bases). CDR1 and CDR2 from the germline V gene are MNHNS and SASEGT. V was pared by 3 bases and J by 2 bases, with 11 bases between. The CDR3 runs to 15 residues. CDR3 nucleotides: TGTGCCAGCAGTGAGGGGGGGCGAGGCAATCAGCCCCAGCATTTT. This codes for CASSEGGRGNQPQHF.

The V gene is TRBV7-2, the J gene TRBJ2-4, with D tentatively TRBD2 (5 bases). This CDR3 spans 14 amino acids. V gave up 2 bases and J gave up 0 bases, with 5 bases separating them. Germline CDR1 is SGHTA and CDR2 is FQGNSA. Here the CDR3 reads CASSLRGAKNIQYF. The DNA of the CDR3 is TGTGCCAGCAGCTTACGGGGAGCCAAAAACATTCAGTACTTC.

The chain combines TRBV15 with TRBJ1-3; 7 bases fit TRBD1. This CDR3 is built from 17 residues. Germline-derived CDR1 and CDR2 are LNHNV and YYDKDF (reference sequence). V lost 2 bases to trimming and J lost 9 bases; unmatched junction nucleotides: 16. In nucleotides, the CDR3 is TGTGCCACCAGCAGAACCCGATTGACAGGGAGTGGTTCCACCATATATTTT. Its protein is CATSRTRLTGSGSTIYF.

V and J are TRBV7-8 and TRBJ1-2, with D possibly matching TRBD1 (5 bases). The CDR3 totals 13 residues. Germline loops: CDR1 SGHVS, CDR2 FQNEAQ. V gave up 6 bases and J gave up 5 bases, with 13 bases separating them. Written as DNA, the CDR3 is TGTGCCAGCAGTAAATCGGGGGGTTATGGCTACACCTTC. Amino acids: CASSKSGGYGYTF.

This rearrangement joins TRBV21-1 to TRBJ2-5; TRBD2 reflects the table's D call only, with no check against the DNA. TRBV21-1 is shown as a pseudogene. The CDR3 runs 12 residues. CDR3 loop: CASIVLQETQYF. CDR3 in DNA: TGTGCCAGCATTGTCCTACAAGAGACCCAGTACTTC.

This clone has only one observation. V is TRBV19 and J is TRBJ1-1; D is ambiguous. The length of the CDR3 is 13 residues. V was clipped by 0 bases and J by 5 bases, with 7 bases between them. The germline V gene encodes CDR1 LNHDA and CDR2 SQIVND (reference sequence). The CDR3, as DNA: TGTGCCAGTAGTATAGATCGAGGAACTGAAGCTTTCTTT. This sequence encodes CASSIDRGTEAFF.

This rearrangement joins TRBV28 to TRBJ2-7, with D possibly being TRBD1 (6 bases). Germline assignment: CDR1 MDHEN and CDR2 SYDVKM. V was clipped by 3 bases and J by 3 bases, with 24 bases between them. The CDR3 covers 18 residues. The CDR3 DNA reads TGTGCCAGCAGTTTTCAGGCCAGGGGTGTACAGTTCAGCTACGAGCAGTACTTC. Residues: CASSFQARGVQFSYEQYF.

The chain has TRBV5-6 and TRBJ1-2, with D maybe TRBD1 (5 bases). CDR1 SGHDT and CDR2 YYEEEE come from the germline V gene. The ends were cut back, 2 bases at V and 4 bases at J, with 9 bases in the middle. The CDR3 has 13 amino acids. In nucleotides, the CDR3 is TGTGCCAGCAGCTTTAGGGGTGGCTATGGCTACACCTTC. Translated: CASSFRGGYGYTF.

This clone appeared a few times. This chain uses TRBV9 with TRBJ2-1; 8 bases map to TRBD2. CDR1 and CDR2 (germline): SGDLS, YYNGEE. The CDR3 covers 16 residues. V gave up 0 bases and J gave up 4 bases; unmatched junction bases: 6. The CDR3 here is CASSVGAGAEYNEQFF. The CDR3 bases are TGTGCCAGCAGCGTAGGAGCGGGAGCGGAATACAATGAGCAGTTCTTC.

The chain has TRBV9 and TRBJ2-1; 10 bases agree with TRBD1. CDR1 and CDR2 (germline): SGDLS, YYNGEE. V was pared by 4 bases and J by 7 bases, with 5 bases of the junction left unmatched. The CDR3 length is 14 residues. The CDR3 DNA follows: TGTGCCAGCAGCCTCGACAGGGGGCGGAATGAGCAGTTCTTC. It specifies CASSLDRGRNEQFF.

This rearrangement joins TRBV19 to TRBJ1-4; 11 bases are shared with TRBD1. V lost 9 bases to trimming and J lost 5 bases; unmatched junction nucleotides: 2. CDR3 length: 13 amino acids. Per the germline V gene, CDR1 is LNHDA and CDR2 is SQIVND (reference sequence). The CDR3 DNA is TGTGCCAGCCGGGACAGGGGGAATGAAAAACTGTTTTTT. Translation gives CASRDRGNEKLFF. Variable domain in full (rest from reference TRBV19 and TRBJ1-4): DGGITQSPKYLFRKEGQNVTLSCEQNLNHDAMYWYRQDPGQGLRLIYYSQIVNDFQKGDIAEGYSVSREKKESFPLTVTSAQKNPTAFYLCASRDRGNEKLFFGSGTQLSVL.

The chain is built from TRBV9 and TRBJ2-5; 7 nucleotides align to TRBD2. The CDR3 spans 16 residues. V shed 4 bases and J 4 bases; nucleotides not matched to a gene: 13. Germline loops: CDR1 SGDLS, CDR2 YYNGEE. This CDR3 is CASSPGVVGGGETQYF. DNA of the CDR3: TGTGCCAGCAGCCCAGGAGTGGTCGGCGGGGGAGAGACCCAGTACTTC. Full variable domain (outside the CDR3, taken from reference TRBV9 and TRBJ2-5): DSGVTQTPKHLITATGQRVTLRCSPRSGDLSVYWYQQSLDQGLQFLIQYYNGEERAKGNILERFSAQQFPDLHSELNLSSLELGDSALYFCASSPGVVGGGETQYFGPGTRLLVL.

The chain employs TRBV11-2 and TRBJ2-7, with D possibly matching TRBD1 (5 bases). The germline V and J ends were trimmed by 8 bases and 3 bases, with 23 bases remaining between them. The CDR3 has 16 amino acids. Germline values: CDR1 SGHAT, CDR2 FQNNGV. CDR3 loop: CASSARWQGWNYEQYF. DNA for the CDR3: TGTGCCAGCTCAGCTCGGTGGCAGGGTTGGAACTACGAGCAGTACTTC.

This chain joins TRBV24-1 and TRBJ2-2; D is unresolved. Germline CDR1 is KGHDR and CDR2 is SFDVKD. V was trimmed by 6 bases and J by 0 bases, leaving 10 bases between them. The CDR3 contains 15 residues. The CDR3 DNA follows: TGTGCCACCAGTAACCAGGTTACGAACACCGGGGAGCTGTTTTTT. It encodes CATSNQVTNTGELFF.

This chain joins TRBV4-1 and TRBJ2-1; TRBD2 might be the D (7 bases). The CDR3 has 16 residues. V lost 8 bases and J lost 3, with 20 bases in between. The V gene's germline CDR1 is MGHRA and CDR2 YSYEKL. The CDR3 sequence: CASRPRGASLYNEQFF. The DNA of the CDR3 is TGCGCCAGCCGCCCACGGGGGGCTTCCCTCTACAATGAGCAGTTCTTC.

V usage is TRBV28 and J usage is TRBJ1-5, with 10 bases aligning to TRBD1. The trim removed 8 bases at V and 6 bases at J, leaving 10 bases unmatched. Germline-derived CDR1 and CDR2 are MDHEN and SYDVKM. The CDR3 has 15 amino acids. The chain's CDR3 is CASRTGGLIRQPQHF. The CDR3 nucleotides are TGTGCCAGCCGGACAGGGGGTTTGATTCGTCAGCCCCAGCATTTT.